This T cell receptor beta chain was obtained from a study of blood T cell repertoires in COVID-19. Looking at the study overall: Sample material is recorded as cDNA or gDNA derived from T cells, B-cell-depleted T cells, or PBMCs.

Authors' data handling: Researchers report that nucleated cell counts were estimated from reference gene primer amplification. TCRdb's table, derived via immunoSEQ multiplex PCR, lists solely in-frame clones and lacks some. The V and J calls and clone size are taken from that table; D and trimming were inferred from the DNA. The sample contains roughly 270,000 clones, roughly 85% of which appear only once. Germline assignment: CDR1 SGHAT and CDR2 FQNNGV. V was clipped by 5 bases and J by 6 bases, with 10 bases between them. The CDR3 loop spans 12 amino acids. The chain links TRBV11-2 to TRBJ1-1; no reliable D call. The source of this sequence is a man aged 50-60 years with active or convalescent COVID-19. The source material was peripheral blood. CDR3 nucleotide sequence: TGTGCCAGCAGCCCCCGGGGTGCTGAAGCTTTCTTT. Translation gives CASSPRGAEAFF.